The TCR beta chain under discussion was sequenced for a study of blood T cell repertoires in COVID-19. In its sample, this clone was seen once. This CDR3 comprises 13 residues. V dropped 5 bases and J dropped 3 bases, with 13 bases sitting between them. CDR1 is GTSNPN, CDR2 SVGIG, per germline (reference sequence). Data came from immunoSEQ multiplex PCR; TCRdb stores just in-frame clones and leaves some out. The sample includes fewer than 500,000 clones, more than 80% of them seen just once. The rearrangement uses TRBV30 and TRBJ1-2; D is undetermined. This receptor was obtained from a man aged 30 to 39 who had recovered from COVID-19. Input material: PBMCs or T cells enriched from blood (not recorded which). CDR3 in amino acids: CAWSGYGDYGYTF. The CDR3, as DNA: TGTGCCTGGTCTGGGTACGGGGACTATGGCTACACCTTC.